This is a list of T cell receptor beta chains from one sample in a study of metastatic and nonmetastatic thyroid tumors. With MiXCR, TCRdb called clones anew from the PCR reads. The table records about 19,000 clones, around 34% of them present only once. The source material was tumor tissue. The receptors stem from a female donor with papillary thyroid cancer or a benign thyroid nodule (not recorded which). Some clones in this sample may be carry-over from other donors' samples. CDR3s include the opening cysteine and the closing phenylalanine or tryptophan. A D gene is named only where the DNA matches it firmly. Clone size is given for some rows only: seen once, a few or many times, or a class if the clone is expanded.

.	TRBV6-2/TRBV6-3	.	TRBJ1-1	TGTGCCAGCAGTCATAGTACAGAAGCTTTCTTT	CASSHSTEAFF
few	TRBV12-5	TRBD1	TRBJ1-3	TGTGCTAGTGCCCCGGGACAGGGTAGTGGAAACACCATATATTTT	CASAPGQGSGNTIYF
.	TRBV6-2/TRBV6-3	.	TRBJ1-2	TGTGCCAGCAGTTACGGGGAGGGCTATGGCTACACCTTC	CASSYGEGYGYTF
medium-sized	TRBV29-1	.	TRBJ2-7	TGCAGCGTTGTTCCAGTGGAGGGAACGGACGAGCAGTACTTC	CSVVPVEGTDEQYF
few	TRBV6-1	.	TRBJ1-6	TGTGCCAGCAGCTTGGGGGGTTTTCTTTCACCCCTCCACTTT	CASSLGGFLSPLHF
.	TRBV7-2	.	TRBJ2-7	TGTGCCAGCAGCTTCGGGCGGGACGCGTACGAGCAGTACTTC	CASSFGRDAYEQYF
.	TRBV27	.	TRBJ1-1	TGTGCCAGCAGTTTTTCCCCTCTCACTGAAGCTTTCTTT	CASSFSPLTEAFF
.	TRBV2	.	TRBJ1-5	TGTGCCAGCAGTTGGGGGGGGAGCAATCAGCCCCAGCATTTT	CASSWGGSNQPQHF
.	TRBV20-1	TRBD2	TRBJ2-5	TGCAGTGCTAGAGCACTAGCGGGACAAGAGACCCAGTACTTC	CSARALAGQETQYF
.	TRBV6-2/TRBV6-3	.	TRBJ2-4	TGTGCCAGCAGTTACTCTGTGGCCGGGGATAGGCCGGACAAAAACATTCAGTACTTC	CASSYSVAGDRPDKNIQYF
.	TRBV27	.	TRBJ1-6	TGTGCCAGCAGGGTTCGGGACTCTAATTCACCCCTCCACTTT	CASRVRDSNSPLHF
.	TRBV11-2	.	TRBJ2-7	TGTGCCAGCAGCTTGGACCCGGGGGCGTCCTACGAGCAGTACTTC	CASSLDPGASYEQYF
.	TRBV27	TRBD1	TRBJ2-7	TGTGCCAGCAGCCGGGGGGGACAGGGGGTGCAGTACTTC	CASSRGGQGVQYF
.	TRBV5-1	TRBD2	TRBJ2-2	TGCGCCAGCAGCCCCTCGGTAGCGGGGTACACCGGGGAGCTGTTTTTT	CASSPSVAGYTGELFF
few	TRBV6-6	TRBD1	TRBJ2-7	TGTGCCAGCAGTTACCTCGACAGGGGTCCCTACGAGCAGTACTTC	CASSYLDRGPYEQYF
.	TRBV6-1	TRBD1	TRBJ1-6	TGTGCCAGCAGTGAAAATTTGGGGGACAGCCATAATTCACCCCTCCACTTT	CASSENLGDSHNSPLHF
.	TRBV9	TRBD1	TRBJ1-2	TGTGCCAGCAGCACGGGACAGGACTTTAACTATGGCTACACCTTC	CASSTGQDFNYGYTF
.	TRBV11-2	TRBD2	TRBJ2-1	TGTGCCAGCAGCGGAGACCTAGCGGGAGGGCGCAATGAGCAGTTCTTC	CASSGDLAGGRNEQFF
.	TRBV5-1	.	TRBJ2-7	TGCGCCAGCAGCTACCGGGGGTCCTACGAGCAGTACTTC	CASSYRGSYEQYF
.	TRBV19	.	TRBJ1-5	TGTGCCAGTAGCAGAAATCAAACAGGGTATAGCAATCAGCCCCAGCATTTT	CASSRNQTGYSNQPQHF
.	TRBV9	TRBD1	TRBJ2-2	TGTGCCAGCAGCTTACAGGGGGAGACGAACACCGGGGAGCTGTTTTTT	CASSLQGETNTGELFF